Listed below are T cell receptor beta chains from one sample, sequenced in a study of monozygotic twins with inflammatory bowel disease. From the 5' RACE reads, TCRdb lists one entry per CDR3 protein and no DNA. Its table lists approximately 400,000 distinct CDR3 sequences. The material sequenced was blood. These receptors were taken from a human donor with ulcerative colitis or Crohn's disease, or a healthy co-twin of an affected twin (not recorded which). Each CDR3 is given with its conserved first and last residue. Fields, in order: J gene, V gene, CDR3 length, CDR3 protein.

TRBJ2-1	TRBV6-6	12	CASSLRGSEQFF
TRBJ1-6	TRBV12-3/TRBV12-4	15	CASSIRGEYNSPLHF
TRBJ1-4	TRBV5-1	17	CASSLAPGGTTNEKLFF
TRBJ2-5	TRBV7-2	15	CASSYWTSGRATQYF
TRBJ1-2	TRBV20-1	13	CSATRDRVNGYTF
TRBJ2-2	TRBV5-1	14	CASSSSGNTGELFF
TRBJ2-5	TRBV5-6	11	CASSIEETQYF
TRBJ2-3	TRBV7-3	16	CASSPTGTPGTDTQYF
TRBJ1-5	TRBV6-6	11	CASSRGEAQHF
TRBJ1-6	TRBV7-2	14	CASSWGSYNSPLHF
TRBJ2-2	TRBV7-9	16	CASSLERDRNTGELFF
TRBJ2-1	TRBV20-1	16	CSAIVAFSGRGNEQFF
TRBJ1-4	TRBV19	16	CASSMGRTATNEKLFF
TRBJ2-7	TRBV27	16	CASSLSRLAGDYEQYF
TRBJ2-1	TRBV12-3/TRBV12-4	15	CASSRRQGIYNEQFF
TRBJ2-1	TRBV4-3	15	CASSHDSSSYNEQFF
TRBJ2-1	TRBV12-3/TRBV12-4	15	CASSLSGQGPSEQFF
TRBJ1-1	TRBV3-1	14	CASSPGGANTEAFF
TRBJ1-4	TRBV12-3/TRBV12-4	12	CASGRLNEKLFF
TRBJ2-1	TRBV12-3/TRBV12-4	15	CASSFYGQPPNEQFF
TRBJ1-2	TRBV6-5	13	CASMGGRAYGYTF
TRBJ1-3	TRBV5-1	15	CASSLGHRSGNTIYF
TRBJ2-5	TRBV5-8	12	CASRYQGETQYF
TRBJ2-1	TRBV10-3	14	CAISESGGIHEQFF
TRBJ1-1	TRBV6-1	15	CASSERWEGRTEAFF
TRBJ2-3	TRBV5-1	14	CASSYGQTADTQYF
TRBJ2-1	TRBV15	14	CATSREAHYNEQFF
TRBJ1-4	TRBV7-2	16	CASSLTPGTANEKLFF
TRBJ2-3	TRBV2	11	CASAAADTQYF
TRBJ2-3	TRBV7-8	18	CASSFTLPGRSSTDTQYF
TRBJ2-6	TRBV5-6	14	CASSLWAGANVLTF
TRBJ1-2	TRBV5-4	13	CASSLAARSGYTF
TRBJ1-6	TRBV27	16	CASGVGASSYNSPLHF
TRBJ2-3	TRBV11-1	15	CASSPPEPFTDTQYF
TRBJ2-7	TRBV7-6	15	CASSAGTVGSYEQYF
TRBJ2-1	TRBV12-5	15	CASGLPSSGGNEQFF
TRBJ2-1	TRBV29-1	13	CSVLAGAYNEQFF
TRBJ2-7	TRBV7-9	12	CASSRGAWKQYF
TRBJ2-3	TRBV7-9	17	CASSLVRGTGRTDTQYF
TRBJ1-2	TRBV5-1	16	CASSLAYLAGSDGYTF
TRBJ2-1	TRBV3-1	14	CASSQAGTGTEQFF